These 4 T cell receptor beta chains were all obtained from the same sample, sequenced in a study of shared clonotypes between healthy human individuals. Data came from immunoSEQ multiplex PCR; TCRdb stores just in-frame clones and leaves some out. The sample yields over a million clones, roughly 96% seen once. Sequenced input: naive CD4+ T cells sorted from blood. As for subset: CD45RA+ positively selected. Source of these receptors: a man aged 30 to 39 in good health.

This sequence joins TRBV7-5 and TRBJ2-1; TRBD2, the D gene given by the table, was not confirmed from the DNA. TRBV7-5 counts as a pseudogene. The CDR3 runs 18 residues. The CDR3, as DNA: TGTGCCAGAAGCCGGGGACTAGCGGGAGAGGTTTTAGTTTTCGAGCAGTTCTTC. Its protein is CARSRGLAGEVLVFEQFF.

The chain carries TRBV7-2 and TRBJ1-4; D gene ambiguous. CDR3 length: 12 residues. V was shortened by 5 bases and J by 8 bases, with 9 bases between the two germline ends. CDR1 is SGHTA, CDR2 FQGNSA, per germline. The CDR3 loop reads CASSPLSEKLFF. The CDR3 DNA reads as TGTGCCAGCAGCCCCTTATCGGAAAAACTGTTTTTT.

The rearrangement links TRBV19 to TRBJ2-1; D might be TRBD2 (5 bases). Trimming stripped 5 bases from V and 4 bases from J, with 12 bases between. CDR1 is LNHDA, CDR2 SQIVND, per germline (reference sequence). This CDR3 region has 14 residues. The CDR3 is CASSATRLYNEQFF. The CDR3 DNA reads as TGTGCCAGTAGTGCTACTAGACTATACAATGAGCAGTTCTTC.

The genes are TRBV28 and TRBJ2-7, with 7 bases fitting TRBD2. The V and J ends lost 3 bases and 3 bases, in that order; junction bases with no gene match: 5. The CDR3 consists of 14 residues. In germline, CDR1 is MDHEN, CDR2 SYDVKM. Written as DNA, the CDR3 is TGTGCCAGCAGTTTGAGCGGGGAGGTCTACGAGCAGTACTTC. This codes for CASSLSGEVYEQYF.